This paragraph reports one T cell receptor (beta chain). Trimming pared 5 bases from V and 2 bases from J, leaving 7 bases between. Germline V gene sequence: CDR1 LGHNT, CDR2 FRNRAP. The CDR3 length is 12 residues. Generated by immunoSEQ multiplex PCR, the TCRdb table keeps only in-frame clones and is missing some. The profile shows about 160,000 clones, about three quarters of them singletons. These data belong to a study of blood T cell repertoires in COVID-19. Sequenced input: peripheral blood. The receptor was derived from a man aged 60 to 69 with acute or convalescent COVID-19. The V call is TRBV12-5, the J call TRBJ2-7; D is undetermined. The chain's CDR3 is CASGDIPYEQYF. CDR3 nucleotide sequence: TGTGCTAGTGGTGACATCCCCTACGAGCAGTACTTC.